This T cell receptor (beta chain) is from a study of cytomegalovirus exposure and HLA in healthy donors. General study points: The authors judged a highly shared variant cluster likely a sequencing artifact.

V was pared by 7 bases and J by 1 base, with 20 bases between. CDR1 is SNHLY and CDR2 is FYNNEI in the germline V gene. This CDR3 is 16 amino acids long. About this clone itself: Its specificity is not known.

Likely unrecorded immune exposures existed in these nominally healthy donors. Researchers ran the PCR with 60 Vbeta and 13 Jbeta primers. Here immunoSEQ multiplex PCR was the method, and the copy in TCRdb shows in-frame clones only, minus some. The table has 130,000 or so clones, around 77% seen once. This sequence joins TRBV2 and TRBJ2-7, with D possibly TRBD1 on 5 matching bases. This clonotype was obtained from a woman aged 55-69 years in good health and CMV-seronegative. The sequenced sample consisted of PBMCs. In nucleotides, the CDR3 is TGTGCCAGCAATCACCGGGCTTTAAAGGGGTCCTACGAGCAGTACTTC. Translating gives CASNHRALKGSYEQYF.